Below are 12 T cell receptor beta chains sequenced from a single sample in a study of OX40 agonist ivuxolimab in advanced cancers. Method: immunoSEQ multiplex PCR; TCRdb's copy keeps in-frame clones and lacks some. The table records roughly 63,000 clones, approximately 89% of them present only once. The material sequenced was CD4+ or CD8+ T cells sorted from blood, taken in a trial of the OX40 agonist ivuxolimab. The receptors come from an adult with an advanced solid tumor such as melanoma, head and neck, liver or kidney cancer.

The V call is TRBV5-1, the J call TRBJ2-7; 11 positions match TRBD2. The trim removed 4 bases at V and 3 bases at J, leaving 3 bases unmatched. The V gene's germline CDR1 is SGHRS and CDR2 YFSETQ. The CDR3 has 14 residues. The CDR3 nucleotides are TGCGCCAGCAGCATCGGGACTAGCGGCTACGAGCAGTACTTC. This sequence encodes CASSIGTSGYEQYF.

The chain joins TRBV27 to TRBJ2-2, with unresolved D. CDR1 and CDR2 from the germline V gene are MNHEY and SMNVEV (reference sequence). V was trimmed by 6 bases and J by 3 bases, leaving 11 bases between them. CDR3 length: 14 amino acids. The CDR3 region has the DNA TGTGCCAGCAGCCTATCACCCGACACCGGGGAGCTGTTTTTT. This codes for CASSLSPDTGELFF.

The gene calls are TRBV14 and TRBJ2-3; the D is unclear. Germline values: CDR1 SGHDN, CDR2 FVKESK. The ends were cut back, 1 base at V and 4 bases at J, with 3 bases in the middle. CDR3 size: 12 residues. The CDR3 spells CASSQGPDTQYF. CDR3 in DNA: TGTGCCAGCAGCCAAGGGCCAGATACGCAGTATTTT.

This clone is deemed medium-sized. The chain couples TRBV9 to TRBJ2-7, with TRBD1 as a possible D gene (6 bases). The CDR3 is 14 amino acids. Germline CDR1 reads SGDLS; CDR2 reads YYNGEE. The ends were cut back, 0 bases at V and 4 bases at J, with 11 bases in the middle. The CDR3 DNA is TGTGCCAGCAGCGTAGGGACAGACCTTTACGAGCAGTACTTC. Protein product: CASSVGTDLYEQYF.

J is TRBJ2-5 and V is TRBV5-5; 8 bases agree with TRBD1. Losses at the gene ends were 3 bases for V and 0 bases for J; bases not matched to a gene: 4. CDR1 and CDR2 from the germline V gene are SGHKS and YYEKEE (reference sequence). There are 15 residues in the CDR3. DNA for the CDR3: TGTGCCAGCAGCTGGGACAGGTCGTACCAAGAGACCCAGTACTTC. Protein product: CASSWDRSYQETQYF.

V usage is TRBV9 and J usage is TRBJ1-2, with D possibly matching TRBD1 (6 bases). This CDR3 is built from 16 residues. The germline V gene has CDR1 SGDLS and CDR2 YYNGEE. The V and J ends lost 0 bases and 4 bases respectively, with 16 bases between them. Here the CDR3 DNA reads TGTGCCAGCAGCGTAGGCCTTACAGGGTCGGGCTATGGCTACACCTTC. It is translated as CASSVGLTGSGYGYTF.

The chain couples TRBV21-1 to TRBJ2-5; the table's TRBD2 call for D was not verified on the DNA. TRBV21-1 is annotated as a pseudogene. The CDR3 loop spans 15 amino acids. CDR3 region: CASSKEMGGQETQYF. The CDR3 nucleotides are TGTGCCAGCAGCAAAGAGATGGGGGGACAAGAGACCCAGTACTTC.

The V and J genes are TRBV7-7 and TRBJ2-5; no firm D call. V was trimmed by 1 base and J by 5 bases, leaving 5 bases between them. This CDR3 contains 12 residues. The germline gives CDR1 SSHAT, CDR2 FNYEAQ (reference sequence). The DNA for the CDR3 is TGTGCCAGCAGCTTAGTGGGGGAGACCCAGTACTTC. Its protein is CASSLVGETQYF.

The chain combines TRBV28 with TRBJ1-1; D remains ambiguous. Trimming removed 3 bases at V and 4 bases at J, with 9 bases between. Germline V CDR1 and CDR2: MDHEN, SYDVKM. There are 13 residues in the CDR3. CDR3 sequence (DNA): TGTGCCAGCAGTTTCCGTGGGGTCACTGAAGCTTTCTTT. The encoded protein is CASSFRGVTEAFF. Complete variable domain (other parts from reference TRBV28 and TRBJ1-1): DVKVTQSSRYLVKRTGEKVFLECVQDMDHENMFWYRQDPGLGLRLIYFSYDVKMKEKGDIPEGYSVSREKKERFSLILESASTNQTSMYLCASSFRGVTEAFFGQGTRLTVV.

The chain combines TRBV6-6 with TRBJ2-2; no definite D call. The V and J ends lost 2 bases and 9 bases respectively, with 7 bases between them. CDR3 size: 12 residues. The V gene's germline CDR1 is MNHNY and CDR2 SVGAGI (reference sequence). This CDR3 reads CASSYSSWELFF. CDR3 DNA: TGTGCCAGCAGTTACAGTTCATGGGAGCTGTTTTTT.

J is TRBJ2-7 and V is TRBV27; D is possibly TRBD1 (5 bases). This CDR3 has 13 residues. CDR1 is MNHEY, CDR2 SMNVEV, per germline (reference sequence). V lost 2 bases to trimming and J lost 5 bases, with 10 bases between them. The CDR3 spells CASSLLGADEQYF. The CDR3, as DNA: TGTGCCAGCAGTTTACTTGGGGCGGACGAGCAGTACTTC.

The J gene is TRBJ1-1, the V gene TRBV5-6; TRBD1 agrees at 8 bases. This CDR3 comprises 14 residues. Germline CDR1 is SGHDT and CDR2 is YYEEEE. With V trimmed by 3 bases and J by 4 bases, 5 bases remained unmatched. DNA of the CDR3: TGTGCCAGCAGCTCTGCGACAGGGGTCACTGAAGCTTTCTTT. Translation gives CASSSATGVTEAFF.